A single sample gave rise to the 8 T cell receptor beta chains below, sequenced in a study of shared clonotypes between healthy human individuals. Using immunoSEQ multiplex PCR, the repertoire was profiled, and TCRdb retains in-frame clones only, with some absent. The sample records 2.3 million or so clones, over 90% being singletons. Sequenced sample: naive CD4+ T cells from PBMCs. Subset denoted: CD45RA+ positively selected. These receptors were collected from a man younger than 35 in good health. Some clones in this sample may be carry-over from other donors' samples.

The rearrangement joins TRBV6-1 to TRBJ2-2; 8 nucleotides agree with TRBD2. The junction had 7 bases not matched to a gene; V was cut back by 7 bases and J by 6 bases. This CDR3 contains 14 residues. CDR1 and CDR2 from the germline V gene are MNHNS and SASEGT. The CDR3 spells CASIRHGGAGELFF. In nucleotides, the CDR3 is TGTGCCAGCATAAGACACGGGGGGGCCGGGGAGCTGTTTTTT.

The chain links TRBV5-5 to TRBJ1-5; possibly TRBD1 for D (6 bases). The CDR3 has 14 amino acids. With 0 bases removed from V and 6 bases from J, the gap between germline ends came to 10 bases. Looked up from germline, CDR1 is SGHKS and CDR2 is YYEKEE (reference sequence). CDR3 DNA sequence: TGTGCCAGCAGCTTGGCCGTCAGGGGTCAGCCCCAGCATTTT. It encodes CASSLAVRGQPQHF.

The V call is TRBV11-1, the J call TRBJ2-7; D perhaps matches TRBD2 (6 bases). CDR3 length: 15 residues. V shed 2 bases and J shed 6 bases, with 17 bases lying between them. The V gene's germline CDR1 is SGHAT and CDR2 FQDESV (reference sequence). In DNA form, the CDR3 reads TGTGCCAGCAGCTTACGGGGGACCTTATATCGCGAGCAGTACTTC. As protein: CASSLRGTLYREQYF. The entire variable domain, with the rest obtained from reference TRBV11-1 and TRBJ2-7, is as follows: EAEVAQSPRYKITEKSQAVAFWCDPISGHATLYWYRQILGQGPELLVQFQDESVVDDSQLPKDRFSAERLKGVDSTLKIQPAELGDSAMYLCASSLRGTLYREQYFGPGTRLTVT.

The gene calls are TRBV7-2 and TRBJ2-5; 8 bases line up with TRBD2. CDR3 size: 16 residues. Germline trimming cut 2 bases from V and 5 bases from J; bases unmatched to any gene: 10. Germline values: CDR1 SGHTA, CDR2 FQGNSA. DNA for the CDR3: TGTGCCAGCAGCTTAAGGGCCCGGGAGGGATGGGAGACCCAGTACTTC. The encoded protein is CASSLRAREGWETQYF.

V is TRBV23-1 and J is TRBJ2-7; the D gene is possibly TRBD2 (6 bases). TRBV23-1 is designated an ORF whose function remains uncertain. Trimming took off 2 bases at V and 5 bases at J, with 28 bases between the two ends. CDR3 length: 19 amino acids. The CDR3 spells CASSQRPRDFRTPGDEQYF. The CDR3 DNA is TGCGCCAGCAGTCAACGACCCCGGGACTTCCGAACCCCGGGGGACGAGCAGTACTTC.

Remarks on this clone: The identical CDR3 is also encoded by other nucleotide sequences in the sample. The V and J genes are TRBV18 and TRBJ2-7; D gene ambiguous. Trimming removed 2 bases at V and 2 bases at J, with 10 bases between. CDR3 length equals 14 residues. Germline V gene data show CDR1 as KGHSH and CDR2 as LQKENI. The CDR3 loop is CASSPMALTYEQYF. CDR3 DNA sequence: TGTGCCAGCTCACCAATGGCTTTAACCTACGAGCAGTACTTC.

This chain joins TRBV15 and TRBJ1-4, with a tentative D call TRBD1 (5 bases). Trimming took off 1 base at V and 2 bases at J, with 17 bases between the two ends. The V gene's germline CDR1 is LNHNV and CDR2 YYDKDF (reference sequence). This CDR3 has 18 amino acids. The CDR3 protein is CATSRGWGTRDTNEKLFF. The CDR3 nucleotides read TGTGCCACCAGCAGAGGTTGGGGTACCAGGGATACTAATGAAAAACTGTTTTTT.

The chain's CDR3 is CASSSTRMSNEKLFF. CDR3 coding DNA: TGTGCCAGCAGCTCAACCCGGATGTCTAATGAAAAACTGTTTTTT. The rearrangement links TRBV13 to TRBJ1-4; no clear D. Trimming cost V 4 bases and J 3 bases, with 12 bases left between them. The CDR3 has 15 amino acids. The germline CDR1 and CDR2 sequences are PRHDT and FYEKMQ (reference sequence).